This TCR beta chain derives from a study of radiation and T cells in renal cell carcinoma. Notes on the study in general: Pretreatment tumor biopsies were lacking, so baseline clonotypes are unknown. From baseline, blood top tumor clonotypes peaked at 2 weeks post-radiation.

Only in-frame clones appear in the TCRdb table, and some are missing; sequencing was by immunoSEQ multiplex PCR. The top ten hold approximately 8.1% of the sample, which has 100,000 or so clones, 65% to 90% seen once. In regard to this clone: Antigen specificity is unknown.

There are 14 residues in the CDR3. V lost 0 bases, J lost 3 bases, and 8 bases lay in between. Germline values: CDR1 MGHRA, CDR2 YSYEKL. Indicated time point: baseline pretreatment blood. Treatment reported: 15 Gy SBRT to primary tumor, nephrectomy 4 weeks later. Radiation-treated patients gave blood at baseline, week 2 and week 4. This renal cell carcinoma was of the clear cell type. The V and J genes are TRBV4-1 and TRBJ2-5, with D possibly matching TRBD2 (6 bases). The TCR was taken from a man aged 50 or older with renal cell carcinoma. Specimen: blood, collected from a patient whose treatment included radiotherapy and nephrectomy. CDR3 sequence: CASSQDGGKETQYF. The CDR3 DNA sequence: TGCGCCAGCAGCCAAGATGGGGGGAAAGAGACCCAGTACTTC.